This is a list of T cell receptor beta chains from one sample in a study of PD-L1 blockade in urothelial cancer. TCRdb's copy holds only in-frame clones and misses some; the assay was immunoSEQ multiplex PCR. The sample includes about 91,000 clones, more than 85% seen only once; the top ten take around a tenth. Sample: PBMCs, taken around atezolizumab (anti-PD-L1) treatment. These TCRs come from a man aged 60 to 69 with urothelial cancer. CDR3s leave out the opening cysteine and the closing phenylalanine or tryptophan.

j_gene: TRBJ2-7
v_gene: TRBV12-2
CDR3aa: ASRLRQGSSYEQY

j_gene: TRBJ2-7
v_gene: TRBV5-1
CDR3aa: ASSLGIAGYEQY

j_gene: TRBJ2-2
v_gene: TRBV15
CDR3aa: ATSRESGMVTGELF

j_gene: TRBJ2-1
v_gene: TRBV18
CDR3aa: ASSPPNSKVSYNEQF

j_gene: TRBJ2-1
v_gene: TRBV10-3
CDR3aa: AIRISGTSGSYNEQF

j_gene: TRBJ2-1
v_gene: TRBV15
CDR3aa: ATSRLTGGYEQF

j_gene: TRBJ2-7
v_gene: TRBV7-2
CDR3aa: ASSLSGGSYEQY

j_gene: TRBJ1-3
v_gene: TRBV27
CDR3aa: ASRTYIGQGASGNTIY

j_gene: TRBJ2-1
v_gene: TRBV23-1
CDR3aa: ASSGPLAGPYNEQF

j_gene: TRBJ2-7
v_gene: TRBV2
CDR3aa: ASNRQGAYEQY

j_gene: TRBJ1-4
v_gene: TRBV5-8
CDR3aa: ASSQGQVEKLF

j_gene: TRBJ2-5
v_gene: TRBV7-2
CDR3aa: ASSDRDRVGTQY

j_gene: TRBJ1-1
v_gene: TRBV18
CDR3aa: ASSPSSKQIQGMNTEAF

j_gene: TRBJ2-2
v_gene: TRBV4-2
CDR3aa: ASSRTGQGSGELF

j_gene: TRBJ1-1
v_gene: TRBV7-2
CDR3aa: ASSSQGSGRTEAF

j_gene: TRBJ1-5
v_gene: TRBV19
CDR3aa: ASSIVAARQPQH

j_gene: TRBJ2-6
v_gene: TRBV5-1
CDR3aa: ASSLVPGPGANVLT

j_gene: TRBJ2-5
v_gene: TRBV28
CDR3aa: ASSDRLQETQY

j_gene: TRBJ2-7
v_gene: TRBV9
CDR3aa: ASSVGTGAYEQY

j_gene: TRBJ2-7
v_gene: TRBV5-1
CDR3aa: ASSARPGLTSYEQY

j_gene: TRBJ2-5
v_gene: TRBV5-1
CDR3aa: ASSLTLAGEETQY

j_gene: TRBJ1-2
v_gene: TRBV2
CDR3aa: ASSVEGDGYT

j_gene: TRBJ2-5
v_gene: TRBV7-9
CDR3aa: ASRGFGGSRETQY

j_gene: TRBJ2-1
v_gene: TRBV7-9
CDR3aa: ASSSFKRERTYNEQF

j_gene: TRBJ1-2
v_gene: TRBV18
CDR3aa: ASSPGTGTGGYT

j_gene: TRBJ2-1
v_gene: TRBV5-1
CDR3aa: ASSLSGQSDEQF

j_gene: TRBJ1-6
v_gene: TRBV6-5
CDR3aa: ASSYSRVRAPLH

j_gene: TRBJ1-2
v_gene: TRBV28
CDR3aa: ASSLGARYGYT

j_gene: TRBJ2-3
v_gene: TRBV4-3
CDR3aa: ASSQDRPGGADTQY

j_gene: TRBJ1-2
v_gene: TRBV28
CDR3aa: ASSPGQGDGGYT

j_gene: TRBJ2-2
v_gene: TRBV9
CDR3aa: ASSAPARGMTNTGELF

j_gene: TRBJ1-3
v_gene: TRBV11-1
CDR3aa: ASSLNPGQLDDTIY

j_gene: TRBJ2-7
v_gene: TRBV5-5
CDR3aa: ASSTQGTYEQY

j_gene: TRBJ2-3
v_gene: TRBV19
CDR3aa: ASSIIAGGITDTQY

j_gene: TRBJ1-2
v_gene: TRBV20-1
CDR3aa: SARDESRHD

j_gene: TRBJ1-1
v_gene: TRBV5-6
CDR3aa: ASSLEAGRGTEAF

j_gene: TRBJ1-4
v_gene: TRBV28
CDR3aa: ASRPNRGPEKLF

j_gene: TRBJ2-1
v_gene: TRBV27
CDR3aa: ASSFVLTGAEQF

j_gene: TRBJ2-7
v_gene: TRBV29-1
CDR3aa: SVDTGGSSYEQY

j_gene: TRBJ2-3
v_gene: TRBV9
CDR3aa: ASSPQGWSRTDTQY

j_gene: TRBJ2-3
v_gene: TRBV5-6
CDR3aa: ASSLRQSGQGTDTQY

j_gene: TRBJ2-1
v_gene: TRBV11-2
CDR3aa: ASSETSGAYNEQF

j_gene: TRBJ1-4
v_gene: TRBV15
CDR3aa: ATSRDRGSSREKLF

j_gene: TRBJ2-1
v_gene: TRBV5-1
CDR3aa: ASSLGTSGRREQF

j_gene: TRBJ1-1
v_gene: TRBV25-1
CDR3aa: ASSGDLNTEAF

j_gene: TRBJ2-2
v_gene: TRBV19
CDR3aa: ASSILDRRLAGELF

j_gene: TRBJ2-3
v_gene: TRBV7-8
CDR3aa: ASSRVTDTQY

j_gene: TRBJ2-3
v_gene: TRBV7-2
CDR3aa: ASSPMFSGRATDTQY

j_gene: TRBJ1-2
v_gene: TRBV15
CDR3aa: ATSSQGTYGYT

j_gene: TRBJ2-7
v_gene: TRBV6-1
CDR3aa: ASSAEQGFPYEQY

j_gene: TRBJ2-5
v_gene: TRBV30
CDR3aa: AWSRSSGRAGETQY

j_gene: TRBJ2-7
v_gene: TRBV5-8
CDR3aa: ASSFWGTRGSDEQY

j_gene: TRBJ2-3
v_gene: TRBV7-9
CDR3aa: ASSLTGGKADTQY